The sequence of this T cell receptor beta chain was determined in a study of T cells in Graves' hyperthyroidism and ophthalmopathy. General study points: Blood also held most thyroid clonotypes expanded beyond 0.001. A model of 13 V-J pairs discriminated ophthalmopathy from stable hyperthyroidism.

For the diagnoses, clinical symptoms, serum thyroxine and TRAb, thyroid ultrasound and orbital computed tomography were used. This clonotype was recorded at least ten times. Its specificity is not known. RNA transcripts yielded amplified TCR beta CDR3 regions. A set of HTBI primers served as the primers for a first-round RT-PCR of the TCR CDR3. TCRdb passed the multiplex PCR reads through MiXCR, listing each CDR3 protein once. The table records 470,000 or so distinct CDR3 sequences, 20% to 25% of them present only once. CDR3 length: 13 amino acids. V was trimmed by 3 bases and J by 7 bases, leaving 12 bases between them. CDR1 KGHDR and CDR2 SFDVKD come from the germline V gene.

Sequenced sample: blood. The TCR sequence derives from a man younger than 30 with Graves' hyperthyroidism. This chain joins TRBV24-1 and TRBJ2-7; D is uncertain. The CDR3 DNA follows: TGTGCCACCAGTGATCCTGACCGTGGAGAGCAGTACTTC. This translates into CATSDPDRGEQYF.